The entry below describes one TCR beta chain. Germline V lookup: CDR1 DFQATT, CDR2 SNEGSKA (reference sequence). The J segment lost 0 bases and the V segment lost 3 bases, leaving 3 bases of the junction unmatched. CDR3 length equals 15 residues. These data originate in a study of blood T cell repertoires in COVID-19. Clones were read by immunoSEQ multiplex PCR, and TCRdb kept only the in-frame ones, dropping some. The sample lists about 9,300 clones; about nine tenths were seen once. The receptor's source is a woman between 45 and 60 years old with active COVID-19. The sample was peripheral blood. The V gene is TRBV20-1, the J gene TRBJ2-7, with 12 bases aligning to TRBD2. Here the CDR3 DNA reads TGCAGTGCTAGTAGACTAGCGGGAGACTCCTACGAGCAGTACTTC. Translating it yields CSASRLAGDSYEQYF.